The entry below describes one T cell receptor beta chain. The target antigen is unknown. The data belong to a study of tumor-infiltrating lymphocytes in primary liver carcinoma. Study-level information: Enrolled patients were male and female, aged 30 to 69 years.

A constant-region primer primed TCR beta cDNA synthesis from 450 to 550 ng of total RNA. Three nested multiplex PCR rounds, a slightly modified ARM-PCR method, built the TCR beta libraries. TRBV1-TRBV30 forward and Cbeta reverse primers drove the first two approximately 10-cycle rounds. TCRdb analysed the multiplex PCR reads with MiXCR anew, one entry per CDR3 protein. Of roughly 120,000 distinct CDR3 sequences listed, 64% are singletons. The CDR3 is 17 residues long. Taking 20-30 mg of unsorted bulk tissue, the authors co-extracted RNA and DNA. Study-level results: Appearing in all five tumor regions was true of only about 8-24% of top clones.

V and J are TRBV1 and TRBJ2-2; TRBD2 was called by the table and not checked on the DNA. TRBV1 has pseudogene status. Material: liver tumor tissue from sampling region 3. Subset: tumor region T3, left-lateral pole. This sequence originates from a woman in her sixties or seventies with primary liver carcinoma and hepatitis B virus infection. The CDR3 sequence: CTSSQTFVAGDSGELFF. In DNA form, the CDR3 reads TGCACCAGCAGCCAAACGTTCGTAGCGGGAGATTCAGGGGAGCTGTTTTTT.